The clone carrying this T cell receptor (beta chain) has only a few counts. TCRdb reprocessed the 5' RACE reads with MiXCR, giving one entry per CDR3 protein. The table includes 250,000 to 350,000 distinct CDR3 sequences, 16% detected once. This record belongs to a study of T-cell memory formation after mild COVID-19. The ends lost 1 base at V and 9 bases at J; junction bases unmatched: 4. Germline V gene sequence: CDR1 PRHDT, CDR2 FYEKMQ (reference sequence). There are 14 residues in the CDR3. The source material was PBMCs or a T cell subset sorted from them (not recorded which). This sequence originates from a man in his late teens or twenties who had mild COVID-19 (a few samples of this study predate the infection). Cell type and time point are not known. V is TRBV13 and J is TRBJ2-1; 9 bases line up with TRBD2. The CDR3: CASSLARGGGEQFF. The CDR3 nucleotides are TGTGCCAGCAGCTTAGCGCGGGGGGGCGGTGAGCAGTTCTTC.